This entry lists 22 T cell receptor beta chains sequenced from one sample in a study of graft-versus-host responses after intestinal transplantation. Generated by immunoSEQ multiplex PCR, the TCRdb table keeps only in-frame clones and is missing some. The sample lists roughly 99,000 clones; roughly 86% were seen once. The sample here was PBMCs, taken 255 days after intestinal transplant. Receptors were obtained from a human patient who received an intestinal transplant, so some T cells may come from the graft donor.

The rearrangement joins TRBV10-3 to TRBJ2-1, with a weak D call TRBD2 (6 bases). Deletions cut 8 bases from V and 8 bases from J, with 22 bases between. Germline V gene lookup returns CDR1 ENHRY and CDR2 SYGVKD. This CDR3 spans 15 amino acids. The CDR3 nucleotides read TGTGCCATCGGAAGACTAGGAGAGGGTGGCGATGAGCAGTTCTTC. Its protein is CAIGRLGEGGDEQFF.

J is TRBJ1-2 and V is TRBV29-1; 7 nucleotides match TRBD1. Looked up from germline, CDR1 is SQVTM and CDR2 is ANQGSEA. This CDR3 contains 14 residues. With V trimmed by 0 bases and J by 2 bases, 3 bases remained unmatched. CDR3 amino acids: CSVEDRDSNYGYTF. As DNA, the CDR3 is TGCAGCGTTGAAGATCGGGACAGCAACTATGGCTACACCTTC.

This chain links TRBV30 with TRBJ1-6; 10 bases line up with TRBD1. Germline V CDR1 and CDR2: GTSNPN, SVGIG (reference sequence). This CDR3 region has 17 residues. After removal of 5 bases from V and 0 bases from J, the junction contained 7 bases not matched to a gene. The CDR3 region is CAWSPGQGYSYNSPLHF. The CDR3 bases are TGTGCCTGGTCCCCGGGACAGGGGTACTCCTATAATTCACCCCTCCACTTT. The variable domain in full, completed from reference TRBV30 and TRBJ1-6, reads SQTIHQWPATLVQPVGSPLSLECTVEGTSNPNLYWYRQAAGRGLQLLFYSVGIGQISSEVPQNLSASRPQDRQFILSSKKLLLSDSGFYLCAWSPGQGYSYNSPLHFGNGTRLTVT.

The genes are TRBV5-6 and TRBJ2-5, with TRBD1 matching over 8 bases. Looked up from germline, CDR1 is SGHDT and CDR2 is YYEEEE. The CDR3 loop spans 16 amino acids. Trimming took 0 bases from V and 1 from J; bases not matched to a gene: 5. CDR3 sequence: CASSLAGQGIQETQYF. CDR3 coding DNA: TGTGCCAGCAGCTTGGCTGGACAGGGCATCCAAGAGACCCAGTACTTC. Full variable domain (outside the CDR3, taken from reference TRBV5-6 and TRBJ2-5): DAGVTQSPTHLIKTRGQQVTLRCSPKSGHDTVSWYQQALGQGPQFIFQYYEEEERQRGNFPDRFSGHQFPNYSSELNVNALLLGDSALYLCASSLAGQGIQETQYFGPGTRLLVL.

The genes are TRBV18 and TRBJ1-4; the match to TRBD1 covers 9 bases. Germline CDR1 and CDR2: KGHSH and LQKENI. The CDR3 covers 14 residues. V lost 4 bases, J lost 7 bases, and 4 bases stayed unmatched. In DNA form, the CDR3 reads TGTGCCAGCTCACGGGACAGGGCGGGTGAAAAACTGTTTTTT. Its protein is CASSRDRAGEKLFF.

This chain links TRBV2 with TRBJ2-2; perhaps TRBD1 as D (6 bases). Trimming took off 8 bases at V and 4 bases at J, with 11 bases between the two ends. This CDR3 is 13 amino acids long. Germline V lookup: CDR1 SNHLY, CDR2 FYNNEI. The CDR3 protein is CASAGAPTGELFF. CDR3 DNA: TGTGCCAGCGCAGGGGCCCCCACCGGGGAGCTGTTTTTT.

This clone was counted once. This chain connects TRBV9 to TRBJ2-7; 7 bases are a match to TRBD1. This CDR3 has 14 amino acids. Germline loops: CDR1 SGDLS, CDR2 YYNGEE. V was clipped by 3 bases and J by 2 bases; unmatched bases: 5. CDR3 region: CASSAGDRPYEQYF. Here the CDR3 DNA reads TGTGCCAGCAGCGCCGGGGACAGACCCTACGAGCAGTACTTC.

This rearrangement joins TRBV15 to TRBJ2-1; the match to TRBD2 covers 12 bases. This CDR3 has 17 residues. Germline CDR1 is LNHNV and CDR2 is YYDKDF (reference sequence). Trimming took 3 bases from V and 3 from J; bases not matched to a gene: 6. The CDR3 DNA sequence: TGTGCCACCAGCAGTTCCCGGACTAGCGGGGTCTACAATGAGCAGTTCTTC. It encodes CATSSSRTSGVYNEQFF.

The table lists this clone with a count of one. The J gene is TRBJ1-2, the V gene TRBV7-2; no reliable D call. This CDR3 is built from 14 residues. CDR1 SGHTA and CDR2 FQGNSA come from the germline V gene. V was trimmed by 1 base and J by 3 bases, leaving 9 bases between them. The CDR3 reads CASSLEPVYYGYTF. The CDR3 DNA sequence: TGTGCCAGCAGCTTAGAACCGGTGTACTATGGCTACACCTTC.

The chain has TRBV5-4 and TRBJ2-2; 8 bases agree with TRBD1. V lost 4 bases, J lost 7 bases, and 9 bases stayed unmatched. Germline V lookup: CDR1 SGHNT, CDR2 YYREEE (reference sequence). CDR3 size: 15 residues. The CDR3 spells CASSVPGQVSGELFF. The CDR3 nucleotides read TGTGCCAGCAGCGTTCCGGGACAGGTTAGCGGGGAGCTGTTTTTT.

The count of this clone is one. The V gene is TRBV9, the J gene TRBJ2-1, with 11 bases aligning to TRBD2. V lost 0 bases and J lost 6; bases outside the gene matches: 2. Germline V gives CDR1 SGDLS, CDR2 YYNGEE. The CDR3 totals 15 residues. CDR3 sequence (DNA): TGTGCCAGCAGCGTAGTTAGCGGGAGGGCCAATGAGCAGTTCTTC. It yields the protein CASSVVSGRANEQFF.

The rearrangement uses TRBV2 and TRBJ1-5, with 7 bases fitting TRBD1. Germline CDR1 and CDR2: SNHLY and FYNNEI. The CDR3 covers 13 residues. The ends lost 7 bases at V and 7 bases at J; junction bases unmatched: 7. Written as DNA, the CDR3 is TGTGCCAGCATGGGGACAGAAGGGCAGCCCCAGCATTTT. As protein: CASMGTEGQPQHF.

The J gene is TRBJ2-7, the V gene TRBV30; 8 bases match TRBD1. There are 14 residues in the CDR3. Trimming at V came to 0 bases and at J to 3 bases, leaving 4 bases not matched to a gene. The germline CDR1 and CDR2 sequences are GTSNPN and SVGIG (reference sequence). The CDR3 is CAWSVQGQGYEQYV. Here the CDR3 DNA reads TGTGCCTGGAGTGTACAAGGACAGGGCTACGAGCAGTACGTC.

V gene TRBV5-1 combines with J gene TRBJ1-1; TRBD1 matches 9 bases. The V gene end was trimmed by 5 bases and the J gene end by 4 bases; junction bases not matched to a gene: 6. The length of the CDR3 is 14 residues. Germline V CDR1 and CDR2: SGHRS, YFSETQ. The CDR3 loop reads CASRRTGVTTEAFF. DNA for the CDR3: TGCGCCAGCAGACGGACAGGGGTGACCACTGAAGCTTTCTTT.

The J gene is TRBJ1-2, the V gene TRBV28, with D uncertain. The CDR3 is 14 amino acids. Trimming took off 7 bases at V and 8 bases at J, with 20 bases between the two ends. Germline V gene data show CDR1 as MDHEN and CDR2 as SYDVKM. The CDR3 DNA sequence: TGTGCCAGCATACCAGGAGGGTACCCTATGGGCTACACCTTC. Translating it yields CASIPGGYPMGYTF.

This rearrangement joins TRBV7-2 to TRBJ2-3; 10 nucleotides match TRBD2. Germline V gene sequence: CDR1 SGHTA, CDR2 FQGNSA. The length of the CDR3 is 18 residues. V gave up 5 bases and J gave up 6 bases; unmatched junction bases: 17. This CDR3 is CASSGDPPSSGRPDTQYF. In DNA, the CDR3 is TGTGCCAGCAGCGGAGACCCCCCCTCTAGCGGGAGACCTGATACGCAGTATTTT.

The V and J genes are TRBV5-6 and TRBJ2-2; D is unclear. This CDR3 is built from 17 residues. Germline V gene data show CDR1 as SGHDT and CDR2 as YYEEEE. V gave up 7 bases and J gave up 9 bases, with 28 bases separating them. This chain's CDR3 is CASHFPWGTLGSRELFF. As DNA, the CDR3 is TGTGCCAGCCACTTTCCCTGGGGAACTCTGGGTTCTAGGGAGCTGTTTTTT.

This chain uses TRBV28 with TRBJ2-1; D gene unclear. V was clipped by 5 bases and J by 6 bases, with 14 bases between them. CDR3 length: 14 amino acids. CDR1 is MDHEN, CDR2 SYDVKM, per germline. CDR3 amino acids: CASSRFAGRNEQFF. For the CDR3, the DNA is TGTGCCAGCAGTCGTTTCGCCGGACGCAATGAGCAGTTCTTC.

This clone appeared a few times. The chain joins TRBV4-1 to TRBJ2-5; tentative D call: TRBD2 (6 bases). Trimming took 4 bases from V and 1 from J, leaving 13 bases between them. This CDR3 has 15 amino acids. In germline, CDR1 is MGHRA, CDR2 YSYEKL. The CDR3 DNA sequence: TGCGCCAGCAGCCTCCTCCTAGCGTTCCAAGAGACCCAGTACTTC. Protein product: CASSLLLAFQETQYF.

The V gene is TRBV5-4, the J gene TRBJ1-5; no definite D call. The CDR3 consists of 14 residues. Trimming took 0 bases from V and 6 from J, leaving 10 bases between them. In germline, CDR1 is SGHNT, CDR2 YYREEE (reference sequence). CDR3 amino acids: CASSLGPASQPQHF. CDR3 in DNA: TGTGCCAGCAGCTTGGGGCCTGCCAGTCAGCCCCAGCATTTT.

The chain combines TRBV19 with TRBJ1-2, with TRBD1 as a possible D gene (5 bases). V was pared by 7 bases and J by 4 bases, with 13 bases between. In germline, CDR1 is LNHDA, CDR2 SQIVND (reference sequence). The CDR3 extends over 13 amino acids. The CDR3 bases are TGTGCCAGTAATCGGGGGGAAGGCTATGGCTACACCTTC. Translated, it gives CASNRGEGYGYTF.

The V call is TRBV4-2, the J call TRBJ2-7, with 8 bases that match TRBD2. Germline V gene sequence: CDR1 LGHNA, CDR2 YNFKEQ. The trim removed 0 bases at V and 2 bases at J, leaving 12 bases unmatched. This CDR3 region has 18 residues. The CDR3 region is CASSQESSGGGLTYEQYV. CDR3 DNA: TGTGCCAGCAGCCAAGAGTCTTCGGGCGGGGGGCTTACCTACGAGCAGTACGTC.